This entry features one TCR beta chain sequence. Profiling relied on immunoSEQ multiplex PCR, and the TCRdb table lists in-frame clones only, not all of them. Altogether around 57,000 clones are present, less than 95% being singletons, with the ten largest covering roughly 0.22%. This CDR3 comprises 13 residues. CDR1 is SGHTA and CDR2 is FQGTGA in the germline V gene. Trimming removed 4 bases from V and 2 bases from J, with 6 bases in between. This entry belongs to a study of technical replicates of blood from a few donors. This TCR was recovered from a human donor in good health. Sequenced sample: T cells isolated from PBMCs. V gene TRBV7-3 combines with J gene TRBJ1-3; D possibly corresponds to TRBD1 (5 bases). The CDR3 is CASSSGTGNTIYF. The DNA of the CDR3 is TGTGCCAGCAGCTCAGGGACTGGAAACACCATATATTTT.